The 24 T cell receptor beta chains presented below share a single source sample, sequenced in a study of cytomegalovirus exposure and HLA in healthy donors. The PCR used 60 Vbeta and 13 Jbeta primers. The data were produced by immunoSEQ multiplex PCR, yet TCRdb's version contains in-frame clones alone and is incomplete. The table has over 95,000 clones, 77% seen once. Sequencing was done on a sample of PBMCs. The receptors shown here come from a man between 35 and 55 years old in good health and CMV-seropositive.

The V call is TRBV27, the J call TRBJ2-7; D gene unclear. V was pared by 7 bases and J by 0 bases, with 13 bases between. The CDR3 spans 14 residues. From germline, CDR1 is MNHEY and CDR2 SMNVEV (reference sequence). CDR3 residues: CASMWKAYSYEQYF. The CDR3 DNA reads TGTGCCAGCATGTGGAAAGCGTACTCCTACGAGCAGTACTTC.

The chain recombines TRBV4-2 with TRBJ2-1; 7 nucleotides align to TRBD2. The CDR3 extends over 15 amino acids. Unmatched junction bases numbered 7, after V lost 0 bases and J lost 8 bases. Germline CDR1 is LGHNA and CDR2 is YNFKEQ. The CDR3, as DNA: TGTGCCAGCAGCCAAGACGGGACTACTAGGGATGAGCAGTTCTTC. This encodes CASSQDGTTRDEQFF.

The gene calls are TRBV9 and TRBJ2-3; TRBD2 matches at 7 bases. The V gene end was trimmed by 2 bases and the J gene end by 10 bases; junction bases not matched to a gene: 10. The CDR3 is 14 residues long. CDR1 is SGDLS and CDR2 is YYNGEE in the germline V gene. In DNA form, the CDR3 reads TGTGCCAGCAGCGTTGGGGGGGAGGGCCGGGCGCAGTATTTT. Residues: CASSVGGEGRAQYF.

This rearrangement joins TRBV7-2 to TRBJ2-2; 7 bases are a match to TRBD2. After removal of 3 bases from V and 7 bases from J, the junction contained 11 bases not matched to a gene. CDR3 length: 16 amino acids. Germline CDR1 reads SGHTA; CDR2 reads FQGNSA. The CDR3 spells CASSFSPGGYGGELFF. The CDR3 DNA sequence: TGTGCCAGCAGCTTTTCCCCGGGGGGATACGGCGGGGAGCTGTTTTTT.

The genes are TRBV7-9 and TRBJ1-6; 7 bases are a match to TRBD1. This CDR3 contains 12 residues. Germline V gives CDR1 SEHNR, CDR2 FQNEAQ (reference sequence). V gave up 8 bases and J gave up 8 bases; unmatched junction bases: 3. This chain's CDR3 is CASGDSYSPLHF. As DNA, the CDR3 is TGTGCCAGCGGGGACAGTTATTCACCCCTCCACTTT.

This clone occurred a few times. The chain employs TRBV6-5 and TRBJ1-1; TRBD1 aligns across 7 bases. V dropped 1 base and J dropped 1; count of bases not matched to a gene: 3. Per the germline V gene, CDR1 is MNHEY and CDR2 is SVGAGI. The CDR3 is made up of 15 amino acids. Here the CDR3 reads CASSYFGTANTEAFF. In DNA, the CDR3 is TGTGCCAGCAGTTACTTCGGGACAGCGAACACTGAAGCTTTCTTT.

The J gene is TRBJ1-3, the V gene TRBV7-9; no definite D call. V was clipped by 5 bases and J by 4 bases, with 12 bases between them. Germline V gives CDR1 SEHNR, CDR2 FQNEAQ (reference sequence). The CDR3 runs to 14 residues. The DNA of the CDR3 is TGTGCCAGCAGCCTTCCCGGGAGGGGAAACACCATATATTTT. Its protein product is CASSLPGRGNTIYF.

A few counts support this clone. The chain has TRBV18 and TRBJ1-2, with TRBD1 matching over 10 bases. The V and J ends lost 0 bases and 4 bases, in that order; junction bases with no gene match: 8. Germline assignment: CDR1 KGHSH and CDR2 LQKENI. This CDR3 comprises 17 residues. The DNA of the CDR3 is TGTGCCAGCTCACCACCGACCGGGACAGGGGTTATCTATGGCTACACCTTC. Protein: CASSPPTGTGVIYGYTF.

This chain joins TRBV7-9 and TRBJ2-2, with D tentatively TRBD2 (6 bases). The germline V gene has CDR1 SEHNR and CDR2 FQNEAQ (reference sequence). The CDR3 covers 17 residues. The ends were cut back, 5 bases at V and 5 bases at J, with 21 bases in the middle. In DNA, the CDR3 is TGTGCCAGCAGCCCCCACCCCCCGGGACTTTTAACCGGGGAGCTGTTTTTT. This codes for CASSPHPPGLLTGELFF.

The V gene is TRBV7-2, the J gene TRBJ1-5, with a possible D match to TRBD1 (6 bases). Germline V lookup: CDR1 SGHTA, CDR2 FQGNSA. The CDR3 length is 18 residues. Trimming pared 4 bases from V and 0 bases from J, leaving 19 bases between. CDR3 bases: TGTGCCAGCAGCTCCACCCTTAGGACAGCGAATAGCAATCAGCCCCAGCATTTT. Translating gives CASSSTLRTANSNQPQHF.

The chain links TRBV5-6 to TRBJ1-3; D is unresolved. Trimming removed 5 bases at V and 0 bases at J, with 18 bases between. The CDR3 is made up of 17 amino acids. Germline-derived CDR1 and CDR2 are SGHDT and YYEEEE. The CDR3 DNA sequence: TGTGCCAGCAGTCCACCCCGACGACAAGTCTCTGGAAACACCATATATTTT. Translation gives CASSPPRRQVSGNTIYF.

V usage is TRBV7-9 and J usage is TRBJ1-2; D gene uncertain. CDR1 is SEHNR, CDR2 FQNEAQ, per germline (reference sequence). The CDR3 runs 14 residues. The V end lost 4 bases, the J end lost 4 bases, and 13 bases lay between the germline ends. The chain's CDR3 is CASSSRPGIYGYTF. CDR3 coding DNA: TGTGCCAGCAGCTCTAGGCCGGGGATCTATGGCTACACCTTC.

The chain links TRBV6-6 to TRBJ1-3; unclear D gene. Trimming pared 6 bases from V and 7 bases from J, leaving 19 bases between. Germline lookup yields CDR1 MNHNY and CDR2 SVGAGI (reference sequence). CDR3 length equals 15 residues. The DNA of the CDR3 is TGTGCCAGCAGCCGCGGACTAGTTTGGGAGAACACCATATATTTT. Its translation: CASSRGLVWENTIYF.

The chain has TRBV11-2 and TRBJ1-1, with D perhaps TRBD1 (5 bases). The ends were cut back, 1 base at V and 8 bases at J, with 11 bases in the middle. The germline V gene encodes CDR1 SGHAT and CDR2 FQNNGV. The CDR3 length is 13 residues. The CDR3 region has the DNA TGTGCCAGCAGCTTAGGGGGCTTGCGGGAAGCTTTCTTT. The encoded protein is CASSLGGLREAFF. Together with reference TRBV11-2 and TRBJ1-1, the CDR3 gives the full variable domain: EAGVAQSPRYKIIEKRQSVAFWCNPISGHATLYWYQQILGQGPKLLIQFQNNGVVDDSQLPKDRFSAERLKGVDSTLKIQPAKLEDSAVYLCASSLGGLREAFFGQGTRLTVV.

This sequence joins TRBV5-4 and TRBJ2-1; D is undetermined. Trimming shortened V by 4 bases and J by 1 base, and 6 bases separated the two germline ends. Germline-derived CDR1 and CDR2 are SGHNT and YYREEE (reference sequence). There are 13 residues in the CDR3. CDR3 bases: TGTGCCAGCAGCCGTCTATCCTACAATGAGCAGTTCTTC. It is translated as CASSRLSYNEQFF.

V and J are TRBV6-4 and TRBJ2-1; 9 bases align to TRBD2. The CDR3 covers 16 residues. Losses at the gene ends were 6 bases for V and 2 bases for J; bases not matched to a gene: 8. Germline V gene data show CDR1 as MRHNA and CDR2 as SNTAGT. The CDR3 loop reads CASSYDAGGPYNEQFF. The CDR3 DNA is TGTGCCAGCAGCTACGACGCGGGGGGGCCCTACAATGAGCAGTTCTTC.

The V call is TRBV7-9, the J call TRBJ2-1, with TRBD2 matching 10 bases. This CDR3 contains 16 residues. CDR1 is SEHNR and CDR2 is FQNEAQ in the germline V gene (reference sequence). V shed 6 bases, J shed 0 bases, and the junction held 5 bases outside the gene matches. CDR3 nucleotides: TGTGCCAGCAGACATAGCGGGGGGCGCTCCTACAATGAGCAGTTCTTC. As protein: CASRHSGGRSYNEQFF.

Only a few counts were recorded for this clone. This sequence joins TRBV27 and TRBJ2-7; D ambiguous. The CDR3 runs 13 residues. The germline gives CDR1 MNHEY, CDR2 SMNVEV (reference sequence). The V gene lost 2 bases and the J gene lost 5 bases, with 10 bases spanning the gap. The CDR3 DNA reads TGTGCCAGCAGTTTAAGACTGAAGAACGAGCAGTACTTC. Encoded protein: CASSLRLKNEQYF.

The genes are TRBV6-1 and TRBJ1-4; the match to TRBD1 covers 10 bases. V lost 4 bases, J lost 2 bases, and 10 bases stayed unmatched. Germline values: CDR1 MNHNS, CDR2 SASEGT. The CDR3 is 18 residues long. The CDR3, as DNA: TGTGCCAGCAGTGCCACCGGGACAGGGGTCTCTACTAATGAAAAACTGTTTTTT. Protein sequence: CASSATGTGVSTNEKLFF.

V and J are TRBV29-1 and TRBJ2-7; tentative D call: TRBD1 (6 bases). Germline V gene sequence: CDR1 SQVTM, CDR2 ANQGSEA. Deletions cut 7 bases from V and 3 bases from J, with 13 bases between. The CDR3 is made up of 12 amino acids. CDR3 loop: CSGKTGYYEQYF. CDR3 sequence (DNA): TGCAGCGGAAAGACAGGCTACTACGAGCAGTACTTC.

In its sample, this clone was seen once. V is TRBV27 and J is TRBJ1-6, with 11 nucleotides matching TRBD1. The CDR3 spans 19 residues. V gave up 6 bases and J gave up 1 base; unmatched junction bases: 11. Per germline, CDR1 MNHEY and CDR2 SMNVEV (reference sequence). CDR3 DNA sequence: TGTGCCAGCAGCGCCTCCGGGACAGGGGGGCGTTCCTATAATTCACCCCTCCACTTT. Translating it yields CASSASGTGGRSYNSPLHF.

The chain couples TRBV28 to TRBJ2-7; no clear D gene. The CDR3 loop spans 13 amino acids. CDR1 MDHEN and CDR2 SYDVKM come from the germline V gene. V lost 2 bases, J lost 3 bases, and 8 bases lay in between. For the CDR3, the DNA is TGTGCCAGCAGTTTAGGGCCCATCTACGAGCAGTACTTC. Translating it yields CASSLGPIYEQYF.

The J gene is TRBJ1-6, the V gene TRBV28; 7 bases map to TRBD1. Germline CDR1 reads MDHEN; CDR2 reads SYDVKM. The CDR3 length is 15 residues. The V gene end was trimmed by 7 bases and the J gene end by 0 bases; junction bases not matched to a gene: 3. The CDR3, as DNA: TGTGCCAGCAACCGACAGGGCTCCTATAATTCACCCCTCCACTTT. Its protein product is CASNRQGSYNSPLHF.

The chain carries TRBV28 and TRBJ2-3; 10 bases agree with TRBD2. This CDR3 region has 16 residues. Germline trimming cut 5 bases from V and 4 bases from J; bases unmatched to any gene: 9. CDR1 is MDHEN and CDR2 is SYDVKM in the germline V gene. CDR3 in DNA: TGTGCCAGCAGTGGCCATAGCGGGGGGTACGCAGATACGCAGTATTTT. Residues: CASSGHSGGYADTQYF. Together with reference TRBV28 and TRBJ2-3, the CDR3 gives the full variable domain: DVKVTQSSRYLVKRTGEKVFLECVQDMDHENMFWYRQDPGLGLRLIYFSYDVKMKEKGDIPEGYSVSREKKERFSLILESASTNQTSMYLCASSGHSGGYADTQYFGPGTRLTVL.